A selection of T cell receptor beta chains follows, all from one sample in a study of CD8+ T cells in alopecia areata. Profiling relied on immunoSEQ multiplex PCR, and the TCRdb table lists in-frame clones only, not all of them. The top ten clones hold about 15% of a sample with about 76,000 clones, 29% of them seen once. Here the sequenced sample was CD8+ T cells sorted from blood, taken at week 4, from a patient treated with tofacitinib. These receptor sequences come from a human donor with alopecia areata. Each CDR3 is given with its conserved first and last residue. The D gene is left open where the match is weak. Clone size is stated in some rows and not others, as once, few, many or a class when expanded.

d_gene | j_gene | v_gene | abundance | CDR3aa | CDR3nt
TRBD1 | TRBJ1-2 | TRBV13 | few | CASSSPGTARGGYTF | TGTGCCAGCAGCTCGCCAGGGACAGCAAGAGGAGGCTACACCTTC
NA | TRBJ2-5 | TRBV11-2 | few | CASSSWPGGDETQYF | TGTGCCAGCAGCTCCTGGCCAGGAGGGGATGAGACCCAGTACTTC
NA | TRBJ2-1 | TRBV20-1 | many | CSAPLYNEQFF | TGCAGTGCCCCACTTTACAATGAGCAGTTCTTC
NA | TRBJ1-2 | TRBV29-1 | NA | CSAPTVNYGYTF | TGCAGCGCTCCGACAGTTAACTATGGCTACACCTTC
TRBD2 | TRBJ2-7 | TRBV7-2 | few | CASSLGREGPPYEQYF | TGTGCCAGCAGCTTAGGGCGGGAGGGACCCCCCTACGAGCAGTACTTC
NA | TRBJ2-2 | TRBV6-5 | few | CASSYSRANTGELFF | TGTGCCAGCAGTTACTCCCGGGCGAACACCGGGGAGCTGTTTTTT
TRBD2 | TRBJ2-3 | TRBV29-1 | NA | CSVNGLSGKPDTQYF | TGCAGCGTTAATGGTTTGAGCGGGAAACCGGATACGCAGTATTTT
TRBD1 | TRBJ1-2 | TRBV30 | NA | CAWSETGGLTF | TGTGCCTGGAGCGAAACAGGGGGCCTAACCTTC
TRBD2 | TRBJ2-1 | TRBV29-1 | few | CSVDPFTSGTYNEQFF | TGCAGCGTTGACCCCTTTACTAGCGGGACCTACAATGAGCAGTTCTTC
NA | TRBJ2-7 | TRBV4-1 | medium-sized | CASSQESGGGEQYF | TGCGCCAGCAGCCAAGAGTCAGGAGGAGGCGAGCAGTACTTC
NA | TRBJ1-1 | TRBV23-1 | NA | CASSQALREEFGEAFF | TGCGCCAGCAGTCAAGCCCTCAGGGAAGAGTTCGGTGAAGCTTTCTTT
NA | TRBJ1-2 | TRBV14 | NA | CASSQGYGYTF | TGTGCCAGCAGCCAAGGGTACGGCTACACCTTC
TRBD1 | TRBJ1-1 | TRBV27 | few | CASSLTGTGYTEAFF | TGTGCCAGCAGTTTAACCGGGACAGGGTACACTGAAGCTTTCTTT
TRBD2 | TRBJ2-1 | TRBV7-8 | NA | CASSPTQRESEQFF | TGTGCCAGCAGCCCAACCCAGCGGGAGTCTGAGCAGTTCTTC
NA | TRBJ2-7 | TRBV29-1 | few | CSVSWTSYEQYF | TGCAGCGTTTCCTGGACCTCCTACGAGCAGTACTTC
TRBD2 | TRBJ2-7 | TRBV5-1 | few | CASRETSSSPHYEQYF | TGCGCCAGCAGGGAGACTAGCTCTTCGCCCCACTACGAGCAGTACTTC
NA | TRBJ2-7 | TRBV5-1 | NA | CASSFRAEHEQYF | TGCGCCAGCAGCTTCCGTGCAGAACACGAGCAGTACTTC
TRBD1 | TRBJ1-2 | TRBV6-6 | NA | CASSWDRDGYTF | TGTGCCAGCAGTTGGGACAGGGATGGCTACACCTTC
NA | TRBJ2-5 | TRBV5-1 | few | CASSWLSGEETQYF | TGCGCCAGCAGCTGGCTTAGCGGAGAAGAGACCCAGTACTTC
NA | TRBJ2-7 | TRBV7-9 | NA | CASSLGLSEQYF | TGTGCCAGCAGCTTAGGGCTCTCCGAGCAGTACTTC
TRBD2 | TRBJ2-1 | TRBV29-1 | NA | CSVPSRAGPYNEQFF | TGCAGCGTTCCGTCTCGAGCGGGGCCTTACAATGAGCAGTTCTTC
TRBD2 | TRBJ2-7 | TRBV7-2 | few | CASSQGITSGYSYEQYF | TGTGCCAGCAGCCAAGGCATAACTAGCGGGTATTCCTACGAGCAGTACTTC
TRBD1 | TRBJ2-7 | TRBV19 | NA | CASRTGTEQYF | TGTGCCAGTAGGACAGGGACCGAGCAGTACTTC
TRBD1 | TRBJ2-7 | TRBV29-1 | few | CSVEDRAYEQYF | TGCAGCGTTGAGGACAGGGCCTACGAGCAGTACTTC
TRBD2 | TRBJ2-7 | TRBV29-1 | NA | CSVSGGYEQYF | TGCAGCGTTAGCGGGGGCTACGAGCAGTACTTC
NA | TRBJ1-2 | TRBV29-1 | few | CSVPGGNYGYTF | TGCAGCGTTCCCGGGGGGAACTATGGCTACACCTTC
NA | TRBJ2-2 | TRBV11-2 | NA | CASRPSGELFF | TGTGCCAGCAGACCTAGCGGGGAGCTGTTTTTT
TRBD1 | TRBJ2-7 | TRBV29-1 | NA | CSVRTGERYEQYF | TGCAGCGTCAGGACAGGGGAACGCTACGAGCAGTACTTC
TRBD2 | TRBJ2-1 | TRBV25-1 | few | CASSALAALYNEQFF | TGTGCCAGCAGTGCACTAGCGGCACTTTACAATGAGCAGTTCTTC
NA | TRBJ2-3 | TRBV6-5 | NA | CASRVGGDTQYF | TGTGCCAGCAGAGTGGGGGGTGATACGCAGTATTTT
NA | TRBJ2-6 | TRBV30 | few | CAWSTGTGANVLTF | TGTGCCTGGAGTACGGGGACGGGGGCCAACGTCCTGACTTTC
NA | TRBJ2-2 | TRBV19 | NA | CATTLRRELFF | TGTGCCACCACCCTAAGACGGGAGCTGTTTTTT
NA | TRBJ1-5 | TRBV29-1 | NA | CSVYGVRRNSNQPQHF | TGCAGCGTGTATGGGGTCCGACGGAATAGCAATCAGCCCCAGCATTTT
TRBD1 | TRBJ2-5 | TRBV28 | NA | CASSGQGLQETQYF | TGTGCCAGCAGTGGACAGGGTCTCCAAGAGACCCAGTACTTC
NA | TRBJ1-2 | TRBV29-1 | few | CSVTKEGLVYGYTF | TGCAGCGTTACCAAGGAGGGGTTGGTCTATGGCTACACCTTC
TRBD2 | TRBJ2-7 | TRBV29-1 | NA | CSVEDLNSGTVYEQYF | TGCAGCGTTGAAGATCTGAATAGCGGGACTGTCTACGAGCAGTACTTC
TRBD2 | TRBJ2-2 | TRBV7-9 | few | CASVGLAGNTGELFF | TGTGCCAGTGTCGGACTAGCGGGGAACACCGGGGAGCTGTTTTTT
NA | TRBJ2-3 | TRBV5-6 | NA | CATSDGDTQYF | TGTGCCACCTCGGACGGAGATACGCAGTATTTT
NA | TRBJ2-5 | TRBV11-2 | NA | CASVGNEETQYF | TGTGCCAGCGTTGGGAATGAGGAGACCCAGTACTTC
TRBD1 | TRBJ2-7 | TRBV27 | NA | CASSSGTGLYEQYF | TGTGCCAGCAGTTCCGGGACAGGCCTATACGAGCAGTACTTC
TRBD2 | TRBJ2-3 | TRBV28 | NA | CASSPNPRLAGDTQYF | TGTGCCAGCAGCCCGAACCCCCGGCTAGCGGGAGATACGCAGTATTTT
NA | TRBJ1-5 | TRBV30 | few | CAWSQGNQPQHF | TGTGCCTGGAGTCAGGGGAATCAGCCCCAGCATTTT
TRBD2 | TRBJ2-1 | TRBV30 | few | CAWSDGASGSNEQFF | TGTGCCTGGAGTGATGGAGCTAGCGGGAGCAATGAGCAGTTCTTC
TRBD1 | TRBJ2-7 | TRBV25-1 | NA | CASSARGPPYEQYF | TGTGCCAGCAGTGCTAGGGGGCCCCCCTACGAGCAGTACTTC
NA | TRBJ2-6 | TRBV11-2 | NA | CASSTPSRQALGRDVLTF | TGTGCCAGCAGCACGCCATCTAGACAGGCTCTAGGAAGAGACGTCCTGACTTTC
NA | TRBJ1-1 | TRBV6-1 | few | CASSGGPPGAFF | TGTGCCAGCAGTGGAGGGCCCCCAGGAGCTTTCTTT
TRBD2 | TRBJ2-1 | TRBV7-9 | once | CASSPGLAGAEQFF | TGTGCCAGCAGCCCGGGACTAGCGGGAGCTGAGCAGTTCTTC
NA | TRBJ2-1 | TRBV29-1 | few | CAEIGSYNEQFF | TGCGCCGAAATAGGCTCCTACAATGAGCAGTTCTTC
TRBD1 | TRBJ2-3 | TRBV7-8 | NA | CASSLETGGTDTQYF | TGTGCCAGCAGTTTGGAGACAGGGGGCACAGATACGCAGTATTTT
NA | TRBJ2-3 | TRBV29-1 | few | CSVEDPASAHTQYF | TGCAGCGTTGAAGATCCGGCTAGCGCCCATACGCAGTATTTT
TRBD2 | TRBJ2-1 | TRBV5-1 | NA | CASSSPAGGSYNEQFF | TGCGCCAGCAGCTCGCCCGCGGGAGGATCATACAATGAGCAGTTCTTC
TRBD1 | TRBJ2-5 | TRBV28 | NA | CASSPPPDRGETQYF | TGTGCCAGCAGTCCACCCCCCGACAGGGGTGAGACCCAGTACTTC
NA | TRBJ2-5 | TRBV28 | few | CASSLYGAGETQYF | TGTGCCAGCAGCCTGTATGGTGCAGGAGAGACCCAGTACTTC
NA | TRBJ2-3 | TRBV30 | NA | CAWSALGHTDTQYF | TGTGCCTGGAGTGCTTTAGGGCACACAGATACGCAGTATTTT
TRBD1 | TRBJ1-1 | TRBV13 | few | CASSLVNRGTEAFF | TGTGCCAGCAGCTTAGTCAACAGGGGGACTGAAGCTTTCTTT
NA | TRBJ2-2 | TRBV27 | few | CASSPVPPGELFF | TGTGCCAGCAGCCCCGTGCCACCCGGGGAGCTGTTTTTT
NA | TRBJ1-5 | TRBV29-1 | NA | CSVEDPRDSNQPQHF | TGCAGCGTTGAAGATCCCAGGGATAGCAATCAGCCCCAGCATTTT
NA | TRBJ2-7 | TRBV6-5 | NA | CASSYSVTYEQYF | TGTGCCAGCAGTTACTCAGTAACCTACGAGCAGTACTTC
NA | TRBJ1-5 | TRBV6-4 | few | CASSERGGQPQHF | TGTGCCAGCAGTGAAAGGGGGGGGCAGCCCCAGCATTTT
TRBD1 | TRBJ2-1 | TRBV5-1 | few | CASSPTGRNEQFF | TGCGCCAGCAGCCCGACAGGGCGCAATGAGCAGTTCTTC